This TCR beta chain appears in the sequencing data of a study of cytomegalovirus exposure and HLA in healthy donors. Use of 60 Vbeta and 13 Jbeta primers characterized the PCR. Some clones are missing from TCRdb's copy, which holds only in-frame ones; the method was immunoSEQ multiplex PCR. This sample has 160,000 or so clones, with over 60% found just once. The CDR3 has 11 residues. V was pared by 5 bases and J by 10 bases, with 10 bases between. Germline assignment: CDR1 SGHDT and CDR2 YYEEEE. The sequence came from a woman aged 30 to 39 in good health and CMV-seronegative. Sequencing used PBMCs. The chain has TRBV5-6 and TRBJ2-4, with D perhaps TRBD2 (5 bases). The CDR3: CASSYREIQYF. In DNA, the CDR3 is TGTGCCAGCAGTTACCGGGAAATTCAGTACTTC.